This record looks at one T cell receptor beta chain sequence and its context. This CDR3 comprises 15 residues. From germline, CDR1 is SEHNR and CDR2 FQNEAQ (reference sequence). V lost 5 bases and J 0 bases, leaving 13 bases between the germline ends. The data belong to a study of blood T cell repertoires in COVID-19. Whole-study context: Samples taken during acute and convalescent COVID-19 were collected in the United States, Italy and Spain. Sources were T cells, B-cell-depleted T cells, or PBMCs; the material itself was cDNA or gDNA.

Authors' data handling: Reference gene primer amplification gave estimated nucleated cell counts. Sequenced by immunoSEQ multiplex PCR; TCRdb stores in-frame clones only, minus some. V, J and clone size are taken as reported in that table, and D and trimming were inferred from the DNA itself. The data show approximately 210,000 clones, about 88% seen once. The TCR originated in a middle-aged man with active or convalescent COVID-19. The sequencing input was peripheral blood. The chain combines TRBV7-9 with TRBJ1-1; maybe TRBD1 (6 bases). The CDR3 region has the DNA TGTGCCAGCAGCCCGCCTAGGACAGTGAACACTGAAGCTTTCTTT. As protein: CASSPPRTVNTEAFF.